This TCR beta chain comes out of a study of T-cell reconstitution after alpha-beta-depleted transplantation in children. Study-level results: Where some patients showed high TCRbeta diversity at day 60, it came from recipient T cells and thymic progenitors that had survived. Alpha-beta T cells about two months after transplant reportedly derived from several hundred expanded graft clones. Fresh T-cell production supplied most of the T-cell counts and diversity seen one year after transplant.

Preparation of the TCRbeta library involved a method that used unique molecular identifiers. TCRdb re-called the PCR reads through MiXCR, storing one row per CDR3 protein. The table records about 280,000 distinct CDR3 sequences, roughly 12% of them present only once. This clonotype has at least ten counts. Its target is not known. The ends lost 6 bases at V and 4 bases at J; junction bases unmatched: 19. The germline CDR1 and CDR2 sequences are MDHEN and SYDVKM. The CDR3 is 18 residues long. This sequence was found in a male patient aged 2-15 years who had a stem cell transplant for chronic granulomatous disease, so the T cells may come from the graft donor. Sequencing used peripheral blood, obtained 180 days after TCRalphabeta/CD19-depleted stem cell transplant. The chain combines TRBV28 with TRBJ2-7; 9 bases agree with TRBD1. The CDR3 loop reads CASRYLGRDRVGAYEQYF. CDR3 DNA sequence: TGTGCCAGCAGATACTTGGGGAGGGACAGGGTAGGGGCTTACGAGCAGTACTTC.